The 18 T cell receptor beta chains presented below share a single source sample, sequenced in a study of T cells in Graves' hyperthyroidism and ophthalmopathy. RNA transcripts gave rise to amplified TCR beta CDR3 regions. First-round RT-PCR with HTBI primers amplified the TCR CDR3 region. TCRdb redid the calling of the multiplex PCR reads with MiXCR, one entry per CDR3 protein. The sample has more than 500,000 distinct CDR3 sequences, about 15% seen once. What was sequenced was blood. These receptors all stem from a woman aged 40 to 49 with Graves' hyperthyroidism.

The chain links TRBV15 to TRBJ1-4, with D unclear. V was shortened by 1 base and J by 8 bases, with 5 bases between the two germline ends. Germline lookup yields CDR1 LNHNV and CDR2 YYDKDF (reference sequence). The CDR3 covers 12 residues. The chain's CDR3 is CATSRVGEKLFF. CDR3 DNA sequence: TGTGCCACCAGCAGAGTCGGAGAAAAACTGTTTTTT.

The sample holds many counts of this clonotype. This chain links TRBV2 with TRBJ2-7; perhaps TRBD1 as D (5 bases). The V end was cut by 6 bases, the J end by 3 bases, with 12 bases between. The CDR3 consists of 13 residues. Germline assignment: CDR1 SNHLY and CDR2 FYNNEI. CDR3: CASSPLTDYEQYF. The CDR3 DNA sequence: TGTGCCAGCAGCCCATTGACAGACTACGAGCAGTACTTC. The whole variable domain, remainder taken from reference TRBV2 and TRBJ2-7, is EPEVTQTPSHQVTQMGQEVILRCVPISNHLYFYWYRQILGQKVEFLVSFYNNEISEKSEIFDDQFSVERPDGSNFTLKIRSTKLEDSAMYFCASSPLTDYEQYFGPGTRLTVT.

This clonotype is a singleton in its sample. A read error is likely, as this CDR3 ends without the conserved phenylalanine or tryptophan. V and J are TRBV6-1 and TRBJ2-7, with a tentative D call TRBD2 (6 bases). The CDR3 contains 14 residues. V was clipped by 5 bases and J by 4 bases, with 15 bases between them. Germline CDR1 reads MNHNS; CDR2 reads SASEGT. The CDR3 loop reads CASSPRDSEYEQYS. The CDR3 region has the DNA TGTGCCAGCAGTCCTCGGGACTCTGAGTACGAGCAGTACTCC.

CDR3 loop: CSARPGTSGYNEQFF. The CDR3 DNA is TGCAGTGCTAGGCCCGGGACTAGCGGTTACAATGAGCAGTTCTTC. The rearrangement links TRBV20-1 to TRBJ2-1; 11 positions agree with TRBD2. Germline V gene data show CDR1 as DFQATT and CDR2 as SNEGSKA (reference sequence). This CDR3 is 15 amino acids long. V shed 3 bases, J shed 4 bases, and the junction held 5 bases outside the gene matches.

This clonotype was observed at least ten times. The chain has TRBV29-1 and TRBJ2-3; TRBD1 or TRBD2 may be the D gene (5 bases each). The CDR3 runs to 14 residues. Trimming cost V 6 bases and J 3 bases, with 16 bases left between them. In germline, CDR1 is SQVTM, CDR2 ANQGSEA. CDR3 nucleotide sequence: TGCAGCGTCCGGGGCATGTTTGGTACAGATACGCAGTATTTT. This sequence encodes CSVRGMFGTDTQYF.

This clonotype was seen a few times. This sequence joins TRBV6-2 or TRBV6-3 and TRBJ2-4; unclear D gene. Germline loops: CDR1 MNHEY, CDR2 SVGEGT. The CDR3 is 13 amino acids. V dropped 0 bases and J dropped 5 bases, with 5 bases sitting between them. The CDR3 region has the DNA TGTGCCAGCAGTTACTCCCCAGAAAACATTCAGTACTTC. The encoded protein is CASSYSPENIQYF.

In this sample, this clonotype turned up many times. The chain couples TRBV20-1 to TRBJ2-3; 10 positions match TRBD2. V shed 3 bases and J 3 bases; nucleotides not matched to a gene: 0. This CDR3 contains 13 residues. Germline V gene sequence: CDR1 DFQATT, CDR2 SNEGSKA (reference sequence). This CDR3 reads CSARGLATDTQYF. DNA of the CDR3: TGCAGTGCTAGGGGACTAGCGACAGATACGCAGTATTTT.

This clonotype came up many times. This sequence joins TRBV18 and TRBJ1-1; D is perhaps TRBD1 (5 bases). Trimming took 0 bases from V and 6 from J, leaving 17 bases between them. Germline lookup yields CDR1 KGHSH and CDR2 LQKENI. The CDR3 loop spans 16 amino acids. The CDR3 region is CASSPPVGTLGAEAFF. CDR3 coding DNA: TGTGCCAGCTCACCACCGGTAGGGACGTTAGGCGCTGAAGCTTTCTTT. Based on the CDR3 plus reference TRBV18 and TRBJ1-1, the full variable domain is NAGVMQNPRHLVRRRGQEARLRCSPMKGHSHVYWYRQLPEEGLKFMVYLQKENIIDESGMPKERFSAEFPKEGPSILRIQQVVRGDSAAYFCASSPPVGTLGAEAFFGQGTRLTVV.

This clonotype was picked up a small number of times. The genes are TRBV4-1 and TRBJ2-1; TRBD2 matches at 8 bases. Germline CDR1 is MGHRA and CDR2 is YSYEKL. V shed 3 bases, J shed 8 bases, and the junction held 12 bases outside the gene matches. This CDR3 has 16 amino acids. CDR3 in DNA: TGCGCCAGCAGCCACACCTCGGGGGGGCCCGGAGATGAGCAGTTCTTC. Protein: CASSHTSGGPGDEQFF.

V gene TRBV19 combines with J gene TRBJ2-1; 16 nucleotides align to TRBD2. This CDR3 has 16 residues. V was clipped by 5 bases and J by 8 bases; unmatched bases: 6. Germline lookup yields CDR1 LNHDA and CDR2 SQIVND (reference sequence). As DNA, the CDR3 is TGTGCCAGTAGTCGGCCGGGACTAGCGGGAGGGGATGAGCAGTTCTTC. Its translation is CASSRPGLAGGDEQFF.

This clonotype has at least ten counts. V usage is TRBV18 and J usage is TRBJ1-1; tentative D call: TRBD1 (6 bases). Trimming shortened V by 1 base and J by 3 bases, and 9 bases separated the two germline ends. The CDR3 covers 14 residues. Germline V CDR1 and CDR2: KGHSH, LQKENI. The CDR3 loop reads CASSPQQGDTEAFF. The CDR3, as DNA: TGTGCCAGCTCACCACAACAGGGAGACACTGAAGCTTTCTTT.

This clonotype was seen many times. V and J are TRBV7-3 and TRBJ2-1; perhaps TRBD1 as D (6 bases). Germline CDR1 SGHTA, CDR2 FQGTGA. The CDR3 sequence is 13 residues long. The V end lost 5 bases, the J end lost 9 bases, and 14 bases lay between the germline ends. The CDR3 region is CASSPRGGGEQFF. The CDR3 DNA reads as TGTGCCAGCAGCCCCAGAGGGGGTGGTGAGCAGTTCTTC.

DNA for the CDR3: TGTGCCAGCAGTGCAGAACGACTAGCGGAACAAGAGACCCAGTACTTC. Amino acids: CASSAERLAEQETQYF. The V and J genes are TRBV6-1 and TRBJ2-5; the match to TRBD2 covers 9 bases. J gave up 2 bases and V 4 bases, and 8 bases lay outside the gene matches. In germline, CDR1 is MNHNS, CDR2 SASEGT. The CDR3 is made up of 16 amino acids.

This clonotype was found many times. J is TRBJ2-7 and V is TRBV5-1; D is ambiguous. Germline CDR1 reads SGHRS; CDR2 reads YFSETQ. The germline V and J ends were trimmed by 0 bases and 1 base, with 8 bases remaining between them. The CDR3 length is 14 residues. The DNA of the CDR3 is TGCGCCAGCAGCTTGGGACGCCAGTCCTACGAGCAGTACTTC. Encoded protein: CASSLGRQSYEQYF.

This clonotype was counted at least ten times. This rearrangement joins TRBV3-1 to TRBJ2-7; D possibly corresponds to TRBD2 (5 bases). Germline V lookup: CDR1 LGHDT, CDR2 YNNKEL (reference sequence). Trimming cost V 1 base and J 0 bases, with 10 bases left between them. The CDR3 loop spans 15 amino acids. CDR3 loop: CASSQVRRGSYEQYF. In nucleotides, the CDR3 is TGTGCCAGCAGCCAAGTACGACGGGGCTCCTACGAGCAGTACTTC.

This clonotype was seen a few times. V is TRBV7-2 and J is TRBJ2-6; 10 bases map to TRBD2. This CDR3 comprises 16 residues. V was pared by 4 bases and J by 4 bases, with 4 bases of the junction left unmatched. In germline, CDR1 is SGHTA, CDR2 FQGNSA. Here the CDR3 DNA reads TGTGCCAGCAGCTCTAGCGGGAGTGGCGGGGCCAACGTCCTGACTTTC. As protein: CASSSSGSGGANVLTF.

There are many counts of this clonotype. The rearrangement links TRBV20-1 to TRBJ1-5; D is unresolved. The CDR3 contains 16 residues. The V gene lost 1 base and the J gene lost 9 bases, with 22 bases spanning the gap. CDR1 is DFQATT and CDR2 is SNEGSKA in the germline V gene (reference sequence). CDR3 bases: TGCAGTGCTAGAGCCGAGGGCCATGACGCGTGGCGGCCCCAGCATTTT. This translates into CSARAEGHDAWRPQHF.

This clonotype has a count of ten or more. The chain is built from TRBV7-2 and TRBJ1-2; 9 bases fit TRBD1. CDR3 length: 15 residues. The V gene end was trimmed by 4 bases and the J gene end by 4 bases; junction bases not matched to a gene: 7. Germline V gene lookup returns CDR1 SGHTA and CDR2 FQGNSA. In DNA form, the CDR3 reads TGTGCCAGCAGCTCGACAGGGGGAAAGGGCTATGGCTACACCTTC. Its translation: CASSSTGGKGYGYTF.